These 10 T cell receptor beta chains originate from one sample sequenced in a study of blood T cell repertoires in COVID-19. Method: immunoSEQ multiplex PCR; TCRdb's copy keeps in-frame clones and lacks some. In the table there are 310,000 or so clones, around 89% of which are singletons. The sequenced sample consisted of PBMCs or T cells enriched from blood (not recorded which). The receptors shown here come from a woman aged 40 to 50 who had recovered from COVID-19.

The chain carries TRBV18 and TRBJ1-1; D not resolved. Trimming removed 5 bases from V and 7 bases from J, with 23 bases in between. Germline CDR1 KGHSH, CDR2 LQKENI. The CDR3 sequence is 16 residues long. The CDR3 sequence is CASSKPIVLDAGEAFF. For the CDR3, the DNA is TGTGCCAGCTCAAAACCAATAGTACTCGACGCAGGTGAAGCTTTCTTT.

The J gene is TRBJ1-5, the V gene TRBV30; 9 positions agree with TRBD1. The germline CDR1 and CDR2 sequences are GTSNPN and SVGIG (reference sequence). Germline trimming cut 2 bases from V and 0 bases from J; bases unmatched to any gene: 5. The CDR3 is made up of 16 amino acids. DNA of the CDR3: TGTGCCTGGAGTTTGACAGGGGGATATAGCAATCAGCCCCAGCATTTT. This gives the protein CAWSLTGGYSNQPQHF.

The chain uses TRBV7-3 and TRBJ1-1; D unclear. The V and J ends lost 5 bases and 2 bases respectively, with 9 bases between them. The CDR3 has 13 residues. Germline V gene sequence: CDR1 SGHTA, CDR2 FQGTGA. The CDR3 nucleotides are TGTGCCAGCAGCGGCAGCGGAAACACTGAAGCTTTCTTT. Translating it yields CASSGSGNTEAFF.

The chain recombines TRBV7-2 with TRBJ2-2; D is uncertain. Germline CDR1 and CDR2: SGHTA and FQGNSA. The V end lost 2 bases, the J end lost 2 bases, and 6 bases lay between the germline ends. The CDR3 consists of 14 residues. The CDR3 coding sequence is TGTGCCAGCAGCTTAACCAGAAACACCGGGGAGCTGTTTTTT. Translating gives CASSLTRNTGELFF.

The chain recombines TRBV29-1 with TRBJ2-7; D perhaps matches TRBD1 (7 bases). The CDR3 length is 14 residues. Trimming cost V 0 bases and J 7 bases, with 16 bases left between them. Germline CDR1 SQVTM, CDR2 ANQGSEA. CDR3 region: CSVEDRGQGGEQYF. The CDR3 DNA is TGCAGCGTTGAAGATCGGGGGCAGGGGGGAGAGCAGTACTTC.

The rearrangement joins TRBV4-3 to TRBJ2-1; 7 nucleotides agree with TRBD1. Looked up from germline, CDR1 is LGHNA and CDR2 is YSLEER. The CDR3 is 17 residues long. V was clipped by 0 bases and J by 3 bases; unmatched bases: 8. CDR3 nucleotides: TGCGCCAGCAGCCAAGATCCAAACAGGGGAATCTACAATGAGCAGTTCTTC. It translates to CASSQDPNRGIYNEQFF.

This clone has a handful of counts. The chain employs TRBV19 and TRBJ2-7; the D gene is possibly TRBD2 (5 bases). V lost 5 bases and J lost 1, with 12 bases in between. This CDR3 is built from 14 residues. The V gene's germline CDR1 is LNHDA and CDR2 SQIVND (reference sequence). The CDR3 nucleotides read TGTGCCAGTAGTCCGGGTCTAGCTTCCTACGAGCAGTACTTC. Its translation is CASSPGLASYEQYF.

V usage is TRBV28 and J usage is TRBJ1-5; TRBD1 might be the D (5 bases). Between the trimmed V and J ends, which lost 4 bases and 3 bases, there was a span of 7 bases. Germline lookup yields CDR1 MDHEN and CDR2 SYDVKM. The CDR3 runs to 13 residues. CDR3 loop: CASSSGYNQPQHF. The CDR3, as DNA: TGTGCCAGCAGTTCAGGGTACAATCAGCCCCAGCATTTT.

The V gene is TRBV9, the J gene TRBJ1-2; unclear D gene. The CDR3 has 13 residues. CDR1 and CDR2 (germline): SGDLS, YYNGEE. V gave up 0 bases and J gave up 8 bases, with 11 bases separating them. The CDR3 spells CASSVGGQGGYTF. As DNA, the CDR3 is TGTGCCAGCAGCGTAGGTGGGCAAGGAGGCTACACCTTC.

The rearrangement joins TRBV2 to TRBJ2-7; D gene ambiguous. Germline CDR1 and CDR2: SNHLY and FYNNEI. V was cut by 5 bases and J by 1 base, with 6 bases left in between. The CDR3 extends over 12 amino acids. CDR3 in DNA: TGTGCCAGCAGTTTTAGATCCTACGAGCAGTACTTC. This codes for CASSFRSYEQYF.